The present entry profiles one T cell receptor (beta chain) with its context. The data originate from a study of blood T cell repertoires in COVID-19. Across the whole study: Italy, Spain and the United States were the sources of the convalescent and acute COVID-19 samples. T cells, B-cell-depleted T cells, or PBMCs supplied cDNA or gDNA.

The Seattle patients joined while their infection was active and were tracked longitudinally afterward. Data came from immunoSEQ multiplex PCR; TCRdb stores just in-frame clones and leaves some out. The sample contains 200,000 to 300,000 clones, 92% of which appear only once. The TCR sequence derives from a man under 40 with COVID-19, enrolled during active disease. Sample: peripheral blood.

CDR3 loop: CASRWTPNAETQYF. The DNA of the CDR3 is TGTGCCAGCAGGTGGACTCCCAACGCGGAGACCCAGTACTTC. The chain uses TRBV6-5 and TRBJ2-5, with D possibly TRBD2 on 5 matching bases. Germline-derived CDR1 and CDR2 are MNHEY and SVGAGI. V shed 6 bases and J shed 5 bases, with 16 bases lying between them. The CDR3 loop spans 14 amino acids.